This T cell receptor (beta chain) was observed in a study of neurological immune-mediated disorders. There are many counts of this clonotype. The antigen is unknown. Trimming removed 2 bases at V and 4 bases at J, with 14 bases between. CDR3 length: 15 amino acids. Germline values: CDR1 SGHVS, CDR2 FNYEAQ. General study findings and limits: Multiple sclerosis, the disease with the least TCR clonal expansion, fell below healthy controls, whereas HTLV-1-associated myelopathy showed the most.

The time point was: technical triplicate 2. The starting material, 2 million PBMCs stored at -80 C, gave rise to the unsorted libraries. Template-switch 5'RACE cDNA synthesis added a 10-nucleotide unique molecular identifier. Each CDR3 protein gets one entry after TCRdb re-called the 5' RACE reads with MiXCR. The data contain more than 55,000 distinct CDR3 sequences, around 24% of them singletons. Sequencing was carried out using PBMCs. This sequence was found in a man between 60 and 75 years old with HTLV-1-associated myelopathy (HAM/TSP). The chain combines TRBV7-6 with TRBJ2-5; no definite D call. CDR3 bases: TGTGCCAGCAGCTTAATGACTGCGAATCTAGAGACCCAGTACTTC. Protein product: CASSLMTANLETQYF.